This TCR beta chain was identified in a study of T cell responses to AZD1222 COVID-19 vaccine. Of note for this clone: The antigen remains unidentified.

The CDR3 loop spans 13 amino acids. CDR1 LGHNA and CDR2 YNFKEQ come from the germline V gene. The V gene end was trimmed by 1 base and the J gene end by 7 bases; junction bases not matched to a gene: 4. Only in-frame clones appear in the TCRdb table, and some are missing; sequencing was by immunoSEQ multiplex PCR. The table shows over 200,000 clones, with about 94% occurring only once. The study, taken as a whole, reports: Most donors were white British, females outnumbered males, and clonal diversity was possibly underestimated. Researchers took repertoire samples only after the peak T cell response had come.

V is TRBV4-2 and J is TRBJ2-7, with 7 bases fitting TRBD2. The sequence derives from an adult who received the MenACWY meningococcal vaccine as a control. The starting material was peripheral blood, obtained 28 days after the second dose of the MenACWY control vaccine. CDR3 sequence: CASSQARGDEQYF. The CDR3 coding sequence is TGTGCCAGCAGCCAAGCACGGGGGGATGAGCAGTACTTC.